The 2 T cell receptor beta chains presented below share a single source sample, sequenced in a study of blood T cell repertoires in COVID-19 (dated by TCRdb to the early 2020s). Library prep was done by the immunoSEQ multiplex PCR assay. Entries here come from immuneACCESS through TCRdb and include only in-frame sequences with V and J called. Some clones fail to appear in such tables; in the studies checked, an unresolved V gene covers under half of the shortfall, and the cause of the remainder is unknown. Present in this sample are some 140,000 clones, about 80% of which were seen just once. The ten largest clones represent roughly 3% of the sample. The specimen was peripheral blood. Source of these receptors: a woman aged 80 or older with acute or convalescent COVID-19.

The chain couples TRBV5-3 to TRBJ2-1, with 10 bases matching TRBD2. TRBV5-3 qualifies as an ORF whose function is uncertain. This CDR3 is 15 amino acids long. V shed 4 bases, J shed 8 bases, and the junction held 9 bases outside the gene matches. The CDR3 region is CARSPGLAEGYEQFF. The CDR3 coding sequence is TGTGCCAGAAGCCCAGGACTAGCGGAGGGGTATGAGCAGTTCTTC.

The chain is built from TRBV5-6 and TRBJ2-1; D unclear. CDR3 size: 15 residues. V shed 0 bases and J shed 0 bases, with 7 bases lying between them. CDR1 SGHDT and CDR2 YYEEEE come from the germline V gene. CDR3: CASSLGRSSYNEQFF. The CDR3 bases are TGTGCCAGCAGCTTGGGGCGGAGCTCCTACAATGAGCAGTTCTTC.